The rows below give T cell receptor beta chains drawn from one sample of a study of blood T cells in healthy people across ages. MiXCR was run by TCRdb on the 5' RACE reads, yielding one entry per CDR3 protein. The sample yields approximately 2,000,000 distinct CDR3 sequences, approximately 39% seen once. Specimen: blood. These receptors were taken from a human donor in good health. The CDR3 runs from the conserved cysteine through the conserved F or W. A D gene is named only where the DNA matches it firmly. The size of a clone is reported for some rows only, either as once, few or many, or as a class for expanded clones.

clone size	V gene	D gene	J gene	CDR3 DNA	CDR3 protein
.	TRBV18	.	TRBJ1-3	TGTGCCAGCTCACCAAACAGGGACTCTGGAAACACCATATATTTT	CASSPNRDSGNTIYF
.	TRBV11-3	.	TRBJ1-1	TGTGCCAGCAGCTTAGCAGGGTCCCACACTGAAGCTTTCTTT	CASSLAGSHTEAFF
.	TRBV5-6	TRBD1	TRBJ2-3	TGCGCCAGCAGCTCGCCTGCCTACGACAGGGTGACAGATACGCAGTATTTT	CASSSPAYDRVTDTQYF
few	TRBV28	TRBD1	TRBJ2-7	TGTGCCAGCAGTCCCAGGACAGGGGCCCTCTCCTACGAGCAGTACTTC	CASSPRTGALSYEQYF
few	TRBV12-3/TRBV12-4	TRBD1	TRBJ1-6	TGTGCCAACTACAGGGGGCAATCACCCCTCCACTTT	CANYRGQSPLHF
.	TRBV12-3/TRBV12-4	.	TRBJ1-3	TGTGCCAGCATCACGCTATACACCATATATTTT	CASITLYTIYF
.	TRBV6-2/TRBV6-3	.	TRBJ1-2	TGTGCCAGCAGTTACGGGGGGCTAAGCTATGGCTACACCTTC	CASSYGGLSYGYTF
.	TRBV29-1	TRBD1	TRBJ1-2	TGCAGCGTCTCAGGGACAGAATGTTATGGCTACACCTTC	CSVSGTECYGYTF
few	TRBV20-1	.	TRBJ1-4	TGCAGTGCTTACGAGGGCACTAATGAAAAACTGTTTTTT	CSAYEGTNEKLFF
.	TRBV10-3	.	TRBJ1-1	TGTGCCATCAGGTTTGACTGGAACACTGAAGCTTTCTTT	CAIRFDWNTEAFF
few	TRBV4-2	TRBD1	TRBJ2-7	TGTGCCAGCAGCCAAGCACCGGGACAGATCTACGAGCAGTACTTC	CASSQAPGQIYEQYF
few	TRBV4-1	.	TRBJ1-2	TGCGCCAGCAGCCAAGGTGGGCCGATGCGCGGCTACACCTTC	CASSQGGPMRGYTF
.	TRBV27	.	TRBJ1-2	TGTGCCAGCAGTTTATCCGCGACAGGATTCGCCTATGGCTACACCTTC	CASSLSATGFAYGYTF
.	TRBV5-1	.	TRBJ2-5	TGCGCCAGCAGCATTGAGGGGGTGATCAACGAAGAGACCCAGTACTTC	CASSIEGVINEETQYF
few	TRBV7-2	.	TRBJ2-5	TGTGCCAGCAGCTTGAGCAATCCCTTAGAGAAGACCCAGTACTTC	CASSLSNPLEKTQYF
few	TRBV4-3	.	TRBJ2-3	TGCGCCAGCAGCCAAGCGTACGGCAGGACGCAGTATTTT	CASSQAYGRTQYF
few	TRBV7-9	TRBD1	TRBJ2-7	TGTGCCAGCAGTCCACCGGGACAGGGTCGTAGCGAGCAGTACTTC	CASSPPGQGRSEQYF
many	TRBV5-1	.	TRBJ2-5	TGCGCCAGCAGCTTACTAGGCTTCGGGGAAGAGACCCAGTACTTC	CASSLLGFGEETQYF
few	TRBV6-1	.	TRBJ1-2	TGTGCCAGCAGTGAAGCAGCGCACTATGGCTACACCTTC	CASSEAAHYGYTF
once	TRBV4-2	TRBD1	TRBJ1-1	TGTGCCAGCAGTCGATACCGGGTGGGACAGGAGGTCACTGAAGCTTTCTTT	CASSRYRVGQEVTEAFF
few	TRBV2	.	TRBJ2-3	TGTGCCAGCAGTGCGGACTGGGCAGATACGCAGTATTTT	CASSADWADTQYF
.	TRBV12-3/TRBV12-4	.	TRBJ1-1	TGTGCCAGCAGTTTAGAAAGGGGCTTGGGCACTGAAGCTTTCTTT	CASSLERGLGTEAFF
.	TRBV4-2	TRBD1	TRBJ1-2	TGTGCCAGCAGCCAAGAGCAGGGGGCAATCTATGGCTACACCTTC	CASSQEQGAIYGYTF
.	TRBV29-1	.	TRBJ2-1	TGCAGCGTCCCCGGACTGCACAATGAGCAGTTCTTC	CSVPGLHNEQFF
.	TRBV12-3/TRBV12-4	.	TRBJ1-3	TGTGCCAGCAGTTTCAGTACGATTGGAAACACCATATATTTT	CASSFSTIGNTIYF
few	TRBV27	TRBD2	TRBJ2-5	TGTGCCAGCAGGGTAGCGGGGCAAGAGACCCAGTACTTC	CASRVAGQETQYF
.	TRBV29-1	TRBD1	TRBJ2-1	TGCAGCGTTGAAGGAACGGGACAGGGCAATCATGAGCAGTTCTTC	CSVEGTGQGNHEQFF
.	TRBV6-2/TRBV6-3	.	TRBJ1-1	TGTGCCAGTGGGGGGGGGTGGATGAACACTGAAGCTTTCTTT	CASGGGWMNTEAFF
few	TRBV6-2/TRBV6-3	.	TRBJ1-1	TGTGCCAGCACTCCCGTCTCTCGGACTGAAGCTTTCTTT	CASTPVSRTEAFF
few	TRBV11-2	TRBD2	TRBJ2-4	TGTGCCAGCAGCCTGACTAGCGGGGGGACTCTAGCCAAAAACATTCAGTACTTC	CASSLTSGGTLAKNIQYF
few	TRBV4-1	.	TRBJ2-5	TGCGCCAGCAGCCAAGGGCCCGGATCGGAGACCCAGTACTTC	CASSQGPGSETQYF
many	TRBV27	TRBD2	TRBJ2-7	TGTGCCAGCAGTCCTGGGACTAGCGGGTATTACGAGCAGTACTTC	CASSPGTSGYYEQYF
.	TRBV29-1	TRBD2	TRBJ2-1	TGCAGCGTTGAATGGGTAGTTCGGGGGGGTAATGAGCAGTTCTTC	CSVEWVVRGGNEQFF
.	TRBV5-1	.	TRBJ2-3	TGCGCCAGCAGCTTGGCCATACAAGGTGTCGAGGATACGCAGTATTTT	CASSLAIQGVEDTQYF
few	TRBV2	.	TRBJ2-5	TGTGCCAGCAGTGCCAACAGTCAAGAGACCCAGTACTTC	CASSANSQETQYF
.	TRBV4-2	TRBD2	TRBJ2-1	TGTGCCAGCAGCCAAGTGGTGCGGGGGGGCCTCAATGAGCAGTTCTTC	CASSQVVRGGLNEQFF